The TCR beta chain described here comes from a study of prognosis after radiotherapy for stage I lung cancer. Overall study results and limits: Reportedly, the usage of TRBV and TRBJ genes was not the same in patients with and without metastases.

V was cut by 0 bases and J by 3 bases, with 8 bases left in between. Germline V gene data show CDR1 as DFQATT and CDR2 as SNEGSKA (reference sequence). The CDR3 runs 13 residues. Genomic DNA was the source, and TCR beta CDR3 was amplified from it by two-round multiplex PCR. Primers (each specific to one TRBV or TRBJ gene) were used in first-round PCR. TCRdb independently ran MiXCR on the multiplex PCR reads; one entry per CDR3 protein. The repertoire includes 45,000 to 70,000 distinct CDR3 sequences, around a quarter of them detected once, and about 7.5% sits in the top ten. Worth noting for this clonotype: Its antigen is not identified. One base away lies a much larger clone, so this may be a sequencing read error. Here the CDR3 omits its conserved ending phenylalanine or tryptophan, so a read error is the likely source.

Sequencing used PBMCs, obtained before or after stereotactic body radiation therapy (not recorded which). This chain connects TRBV20-1 to TRBJ1-1; a possible D gene is TRBD1 (6 bases). This TCR derives from a donor aged 50 or older with non-small cell lung cancer. CDR3 sequence: CSAREGADTEAFS. The CDR3 coding sequence is TGCAGTGCTAGAGAGGGGGCCGACACTGAAGCTTTCTCT.